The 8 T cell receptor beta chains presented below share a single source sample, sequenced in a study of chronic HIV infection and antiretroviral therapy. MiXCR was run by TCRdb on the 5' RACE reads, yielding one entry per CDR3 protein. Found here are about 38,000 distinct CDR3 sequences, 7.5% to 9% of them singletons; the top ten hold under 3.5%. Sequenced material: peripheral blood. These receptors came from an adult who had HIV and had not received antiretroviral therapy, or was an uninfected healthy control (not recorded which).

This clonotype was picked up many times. CDR3 bases: TGCAGCGCTATGACAGGGGAAAAACTGTTTTTT. Translating it yields CSAMTGEKLFF. This chain links TRBV29-1 with TRBJ1-4, with 7 bases fitting TRBD1. The V gene's germline CDR1 is SQVTM and CDR2 ANQGSEA. V dropped 7 bases and J dropped 8; count of bases not matched to a gene: 4. The CDR3 has 11 amino acids.

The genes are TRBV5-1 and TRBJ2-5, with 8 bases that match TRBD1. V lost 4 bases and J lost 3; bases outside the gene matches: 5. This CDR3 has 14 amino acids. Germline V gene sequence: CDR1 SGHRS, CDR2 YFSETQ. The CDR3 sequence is CASSLGQGKETQYF. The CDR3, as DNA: TGCGCCAGCAGCCTAGGACAGGGAAAAGAGACCCAGTACTTC. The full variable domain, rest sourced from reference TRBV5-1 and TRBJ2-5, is KAGVTQTPRYLIKTRGQQVTLSCSPISGHRSVSWYQQTPGQGLQFLFEYFSETQRNKGNFPGRFSGRQFSNSRSEMNVSTLELGDSALYLCASSLGQGKETQYFGPGTRLLVL.

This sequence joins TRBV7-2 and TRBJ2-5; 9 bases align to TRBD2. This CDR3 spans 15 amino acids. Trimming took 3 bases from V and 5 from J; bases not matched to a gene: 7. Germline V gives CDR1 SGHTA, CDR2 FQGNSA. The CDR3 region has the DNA TGTGCCAGCAGCTTCAGCGGGAGGTCTGGGGAGACCCAGTACTTC. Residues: CASSFSGRSGETQYF.

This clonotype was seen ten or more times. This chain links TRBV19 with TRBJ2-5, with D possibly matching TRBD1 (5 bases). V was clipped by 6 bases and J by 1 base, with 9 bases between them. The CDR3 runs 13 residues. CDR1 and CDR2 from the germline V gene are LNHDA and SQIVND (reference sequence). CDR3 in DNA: TGTGCCAGTAGCCGAACAGGCCAAGAGACCCAGTACTTC. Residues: CASSRTGQETQYF. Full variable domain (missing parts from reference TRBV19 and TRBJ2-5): DGGITQSPKYLFRKEGQNVTLSCEQNLNHDAMYWYRQDPGQGLRLIYYSQIVNDFQKGDIAEGYSVSREKKESFPLTVTSAQKNPTAFYLCASSRTGQETQYFGPGTRLLVL.

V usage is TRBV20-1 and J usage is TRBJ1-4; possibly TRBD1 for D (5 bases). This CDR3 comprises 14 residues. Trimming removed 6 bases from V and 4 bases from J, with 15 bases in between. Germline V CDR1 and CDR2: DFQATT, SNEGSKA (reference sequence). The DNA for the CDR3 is TGCAGTGCCAGTGGGACGGAATTTAATGAAAAACTGTTTTTT. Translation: CSASGTEFNEKLFF.

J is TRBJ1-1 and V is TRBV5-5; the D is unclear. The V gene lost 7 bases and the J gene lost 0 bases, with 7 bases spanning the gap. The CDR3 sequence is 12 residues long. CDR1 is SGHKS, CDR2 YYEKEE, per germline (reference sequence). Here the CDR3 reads CASSIMNTEAFF. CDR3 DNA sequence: TGTGCCAGCTCCATCATGAACACTGAAGCTTTCTTT.

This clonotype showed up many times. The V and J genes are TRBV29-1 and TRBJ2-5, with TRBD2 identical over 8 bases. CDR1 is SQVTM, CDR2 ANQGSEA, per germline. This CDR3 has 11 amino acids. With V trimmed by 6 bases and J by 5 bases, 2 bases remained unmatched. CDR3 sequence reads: CSVRGGETQYF. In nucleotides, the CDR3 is TGCAGCGTACGGGGGGGGGAGACCCAGTACTTC. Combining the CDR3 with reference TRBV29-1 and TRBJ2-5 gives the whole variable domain SAVISQKPSRDICQRGTSLTIQCQVDSQVTMMFWYRQQPGQSLTLIATANQGSEATYESGFVIDKFPISRPNLTFSTLTVSNMSPEDSSIYLCSVRGGETQYFGPGTRLLVL.

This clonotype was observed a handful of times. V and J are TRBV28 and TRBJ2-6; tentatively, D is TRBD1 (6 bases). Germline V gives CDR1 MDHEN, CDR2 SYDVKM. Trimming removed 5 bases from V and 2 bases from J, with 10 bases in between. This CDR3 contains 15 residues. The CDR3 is CASSRTGPGANVLTF. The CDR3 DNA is TGTGCCAGCAGTCGAACAGGGCCTGGGGCCAACGTCCTGACTTTC.